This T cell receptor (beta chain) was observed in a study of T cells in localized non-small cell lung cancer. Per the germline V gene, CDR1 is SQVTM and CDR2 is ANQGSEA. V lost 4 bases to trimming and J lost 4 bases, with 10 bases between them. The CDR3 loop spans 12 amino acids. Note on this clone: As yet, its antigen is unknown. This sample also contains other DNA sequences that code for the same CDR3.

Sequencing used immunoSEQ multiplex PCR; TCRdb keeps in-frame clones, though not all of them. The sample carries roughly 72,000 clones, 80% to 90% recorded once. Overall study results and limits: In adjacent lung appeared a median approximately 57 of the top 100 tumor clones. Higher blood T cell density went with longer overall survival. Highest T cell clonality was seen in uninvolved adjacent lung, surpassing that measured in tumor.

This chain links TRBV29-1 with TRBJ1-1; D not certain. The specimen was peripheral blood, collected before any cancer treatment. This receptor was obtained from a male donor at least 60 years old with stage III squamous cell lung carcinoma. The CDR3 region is CSVVPGATEAFF. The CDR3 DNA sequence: TGCAGCGTTGTACCGGGAGCCACTGAAGCTTTCTTT.